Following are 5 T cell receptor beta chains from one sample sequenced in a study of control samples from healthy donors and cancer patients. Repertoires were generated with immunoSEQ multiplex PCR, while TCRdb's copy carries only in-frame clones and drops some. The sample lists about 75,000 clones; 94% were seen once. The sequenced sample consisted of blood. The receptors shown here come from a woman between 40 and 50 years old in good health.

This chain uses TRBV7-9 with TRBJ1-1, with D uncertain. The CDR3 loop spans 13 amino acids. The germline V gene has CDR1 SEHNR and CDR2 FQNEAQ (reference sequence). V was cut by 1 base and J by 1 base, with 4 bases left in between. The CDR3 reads CASSLVQNTEAFF. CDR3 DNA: TGTGCCAGCAGCTTAGTACAGAACACTGAAGCTTTCTTT.

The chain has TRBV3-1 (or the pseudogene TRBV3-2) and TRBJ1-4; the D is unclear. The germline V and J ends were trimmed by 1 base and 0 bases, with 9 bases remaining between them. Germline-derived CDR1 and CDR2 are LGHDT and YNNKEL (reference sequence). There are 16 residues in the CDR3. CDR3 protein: CASSQVHPPTNEKLFF. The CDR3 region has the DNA TGTGCCAGCAGCCAAGTACACCCTCCAACTAATGAAAAACTGTTTTTT.

The CDR3 sequence is CASSLAPGDVYGYTF. Written as DNA, the CDR3 is TGCGCCAGCAGCTTGGCGCCAGGGGACGTCTATGGCTACACCTTC. The chain combines TRBV5-1 with TRBJ1-2; maybe TRBD1 (6 bases). V lost 0 bases and J 4 bases, leaving 13 bases between the germline ends. Germline V gene data show CDR1 as SGHRS and CDR2 as YFSETQ. The CDR3 runs 15 residues.

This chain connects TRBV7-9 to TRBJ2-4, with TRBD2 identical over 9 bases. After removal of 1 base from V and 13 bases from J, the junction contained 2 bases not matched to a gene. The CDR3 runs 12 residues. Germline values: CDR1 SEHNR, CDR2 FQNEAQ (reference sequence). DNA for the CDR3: TGTGCCAGCAGCTTAGGCGGGAGGGGACAGTACTTC. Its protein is CASSLGGRGQYF.

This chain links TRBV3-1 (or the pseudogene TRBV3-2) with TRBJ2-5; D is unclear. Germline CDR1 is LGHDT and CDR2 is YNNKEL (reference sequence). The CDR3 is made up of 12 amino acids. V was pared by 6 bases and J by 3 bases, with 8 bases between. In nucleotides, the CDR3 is TGTGCCAGCAGTCCTCAGGAAGAGACCCAGTACTTC. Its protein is CASSPQEETQYF.